This is a list of T cell receptor beta chains from one sample in a study of blood T cells in healthy people across ages. TCRdb redid the calling of the 5' RACE reads with MiXCR, one entry per CDR3 protein. The sample comprises 700,000 to 850,000 distinct CDR3 sequences, roughly 34% of which are singletons, and 10% to 15% rests with the top ten. The sample consisted of blood. The receptors derive from a man younger than 35 in good health. Each CDR3 is given with its conserved first and last residue. A D gene is named only where the DNA matches it firmly. Some rows have no size entry. The others give once, few or many, or a class for an expanded clone.

len: 16; abundance: .; v_gene: TRBV7-7; d_gene: .; j_gene: TRBJ2-6; CDR3aa: CASSLAPSSGANVLTF; CDR3nt: TGTGCTAGCAGCTTAGCGCCAAGCTCTGGGGCCAACGTCCTGACTTTC
len: 15; abundance: .; v_gene: TRBV4-3; d_gene: TRBD2; j_gene: TRBJ2-2; CDR3aa: CASSQSGGHTGELFF; CDR3nt: TGCGCCAGCAGCCAAAGCGGGGGGCACACCGGGGAGCTGTTTTTT
len: 12; abundance: many; v_gene: TRBV9; d_gene: .; j_gene: TRBJ2-1; CDR3aa: CASSATGNEQFF; CDR3nt: TGTGCCAGCAGCGCAACAGGGAATGAGCAGTTCTTC
len: 15; abundance: many; v_gene: TRBV5-1; d_gene: .; j_gene: TRBJ1-5; CDR3aa: CASSLDGMSNQPQHF; CDR3nt: TGCGCCAGCAGCTTAGATGGGATGAGCAATCAGCCCCAGCATTTT
len: 19; abundance: few; v_gene: TRBV6-5; d_gene: TRBD2; j_gene: TRBJ2-1; CDR3aa: CASSYSTSGGRRSYNEQFF; CDR3nt: TGTGCCAGCAGTTACTCTACTAGCGGGGGGCGACGCTCCTACAATGAGCAGTTCTTC
len: 17; abundance: .; v_gene: TRBV7-6; d_gene: .; j_gene: TRBJ1-6; CDR3aa: CASSPGRGRAIGSPLHF; CDR3nt: TGTGCCAGCAGCCCCGGGAGGGGTCGGGCCATTGGGTCACCCCTCCACTTT
len: 16; abundance: .; v_gene: TRBV9; d_gene: .; j_gene: TRBJ1-3; CDR3aa: CASSDSGPSRGNTIYF; CDR3nt: TGTGCCAGCAGCGACTCCGGACCATCCAGAGGAAACACCATATATTTT
len: 17; abundance: once; v_gene: TRBV12-3/TRBV12-4; d_gene: TRBD2; j_gene: TRBJ2-3; CDR3aa: CASSSTGTSGARYTQYF; CDR3nt: TGTGCCAGCAGTTCCACCGGGACTAGCGGGGCTAGGTATACGCAGTATTTT
len: 12; abundance: .; v_gene: TRBV29-1; d_gene: .; j_gene: TRBJ2-7; CDR3aa: CSTRGRGYEQYF; CDR3nt: TGCAGTACACGGGGTCGGGGCTACGAGCAGTACTTC
len: 12; abundance: .; v_gene: TRBV9; d_gene: .; j_gene: TRBJ2-2; CDR3aa: CASRGLTGELFF; CDR3nt: TGTGCCAGCAGGGGTTTAACCGGGGAGCTGTTTTTT
len: 15; abundance: many; v_gene: TRBV10-3; d_gene: TRBD2; j_gene: TRBJ2-3; CDR3aa: CAISGTSGHTDTQYF; CDR3nt: TGTGCCATCAGTGGGACTAGCGGGCACACAGATACGCAGTATTTT
len: 15; abundance: .; v_gene: TRBV4-2; d_gene: .; j_gene: TRBJ1-1; CDR3aa: CASSRVGGTNTEAFF; CDR3nt: TGTGCCAGCAGCCGTGTGGGGGGGACGAACACTGAAGCTTTCTTT
len: 12; abundance: .; v_gene: TRBV6-1; d_gene: .; j_gene: TRBJ2-5; CDR3aa: CASWTGGYEQYF; CDR3nt: TGTGCCAGCTGGACGGGGGGCTATGAGCAGTACTTC
len: 15; abundance: .; v_gene: TRBV7-2; d_gene: TRBD1; j_gene: TRBJ1-2; CDR3aa: CASSLGQGGYYGYTF; CDR3nt: TGTGCCAGCAGCTTAGGGCAGGGGGGATACTATGGCTACACCTTC
len: 19; abundance: .; v_gene: TRBV4-3; d_gene: TRBD1; j_gene: TRBJ2-5; CDR3aa: CASSQDPGQVHLGYNEQYF; CDR3nt: TGCGCCAGCAGCCAGGACCCGGGACAGGTACACCTCGGGTACAATGAGCAGTACTTC
len: 18; abundance: .; v_gene: TRBV5-1; d_gene: .; j_gene: TRBJ2-5; CDR3aa: CASSSTIPSTSTYNEQYF; CDR3nt: TGCGCCAGCAGCTCCACTATACCTTCGACATCTACCTACAATGAGCAGTACTTC
len: 16; abundance: .; v_gene: TRBV10-3; d_gene: .; j_gene: TRBJ1-2; CDR3aa: CAISDRQGPSGYGYTF; CDR3nt: TGTGCCATCAGTGATCGGCAGGGGCCTTCTGGCTATGGCTACACCTTC
len: 15; abundance: few; v_gene: TRBV4-2; d_gene: TRBD1; j_gene: TRBJ1-2; CDR3aa: CASSLAGQQNYGYTF; CDR3nt: TGTGCCAGCAGCCTAGCGGGACAGCAGAACTATGGCTACACCTTC
len: 15; abundance: few; v_gene: TRBV11-2; d_gene: .; j_gene: TRBJ2-3; CDR3aa: CASSLTAVAEDTQYF; CDR3nt: TGTGCCAGCAGCTTAACAGCGGTGGCAGAAGATACGCAGTATTTT
len: 15; abundance: .; v_gene: TRBV12-3/TRBV12-4; d_gene: .; j_gene: TRBJ1-3; CDR3aa: CASSPVGGSGNTIYF; CDR3nt: TGTGCCAGCTCCCCCGTTGGGGGTTCTGGAAACACCATATATTTT
len: 12; abundance: .; v_gene: TRBV20-1; d_gene: .; j_gene: TRBJ1-1; CDR3aa: CSASASGTEAFF; CDR3nt: TGCAGTGCTAGCGCTAGCGGTACTGAAGCTTTCTTT
len: 16; abundance: .; v_gene: TRBV7-6; d_gene: .; j_gene: TRBJ2-1; CDR3aa: CASSLTPGSSYNEQFF; CDR3nt: TGTGCCAGCAGCTTGACCCCAGGGAGCTCCTACAATGAGCAGTTCTTC
len: 14; abundance: many; v_gene: TRBV7-2; d_gene: .; j_gene: TRBJ2-5; CDR3aa: CASSSQGQQETQYF; CDR3nt: TGTGCCAGCAGCTCGCAGGGTCAACAAGAGACCCAGTACTTC
len: 15; abundance: .; v_gene: TRBV7-3; d_gene: .; j_gene: TRBJ2-7; CDR3aa: CASSLEGSTREEQYF; CDR3nt: TGTGCCAGCAGCCTAGAGGGGTCGACTAGGGAGGAGCAGTACTTC
len: 14; abundance: .; v_gene: TRBV20-1; d_gene: TRBD1; j_gene: TRBJ1-1; CDR3aa: CSADRGATNTEAFF; CDR3nt: TGCAGTGCAGACAGGGGGGCTACGAACACTGAAGCTTTCTTT
len: 16; abundance: few; v_gene: TRBV4-1; d_gene: .; j_gene: TRBJ1-4; CDR3aa: CASSQDGGGSNEKLFF; CDR3nt: TGCGCCAGCAGCCAAGATGGGGGGGGGAGTAATGAAAAACTGTTTTTT
len: 17; abundance: few; v_gene: TRBV4-2; d_gene: TRBD1; j_gene: TRBJ2-3; CDR3aa: CASRGGGQGTPTDTQYF; CDR3nt: TGTGCCAGCAGGGGGGGGGGACAGGGCACCCCAACAGATACGCAGTATTTT
len: 13; abundance: few; v_gene: TRBV20-1; d_gene: .; j_gene: TRBJ2-1; CDR3aa: CSARGDSRNEQFF; CDR3nt: TGCAGTGCTAGAGGTGATAGCCGGAATGAGCAGTTCTTC
len: 13; abundance: .; v_gene: TRBV9; d_gene: .; j_gene: TRBJ2-7; CDR3aa: CASSANRRSEQYF; CDR3nt: TGTGCCAGCAGCGCAAACAGGAGGTCCGAGCAGTACTTC
len: 16; abundance: .; v_gene: TRBV4-1; d_gene: .; j_gene: TRBJ2-2; CDR3aa: CTSSQASGGRTGELFF; CDR3nt: TGCACCAGCAGCCAAGCGTCCGGGGGCAGGACCGGGGAGCTGTTTTTT
len: 14; abundance: .; v_gene: TRBV6-5; d_gene: .; j_gene: TRBJ1-5; CDR3aa: CASSFGIGNQPQHF; CDR3nt: TGTGCCAGCAGTTTCGGTATCGGCAATCAGCCCCAGCATTTT
len: 15; abundance: .; v_gene: TRBV5-5; d_gene: TRBD1; j_gene: TRBJ2-7; CDR3aa: CASSLGQGANYEQYF; CDR3nt: TGTGCCAGCAGCTTGGGGCAGGGGGCGAACTACGAGCAGTACTTC
len: 15; abundance: .; v_gene: TRBV20-1; d_gene: .; j_gene: TRBJ2-1; CDR3aa: CSAREFGGDQETQFF; CDR3nt: TGCAGTGCTAGAGAGTTCGGAGGGGACCAAGAGACCCAGTTCTTC
len: 13; abundance: .; v_gene: TRBV15; d_gene: .; j_gene: TRBJ2-1; CDR3aa: CAISRDLYNEQFF; CDR3nt: TGTGCCATCAGCAGAGATTTATACAATGAGCAGTTCTTC
len: 15; abundance: .; v_gene: TRBV10-3; d_gene: TRBD1; j_gene: TRBJ1-1; CDR3aa: CAIKGQGGMNTEAFF; CDR3nt: TGTGCCATCAAGGGACAGGGAGGGATGAACACTGAAGCTTTCTTT
len: 16; abundance: .; v_gene: TRBV12-3/TRBV12-4; d_gene: TRBD2; j_gene: TRBJ2-3; CDR3aa: CATSSFLAGGTDTQYF; CDR3nt: TGTGCCACCAGTTCTTTTCTAGCGGGGGGCACAGATACGCAGTATTTT
len: 12; abundance: few; v_gene: TRBV5-6; d_gene: .; j_gene: TRBJ1-2; CDR3aa: CASSFESNGYTF; CDR3nt: TGTGCCAGCAGCTTCGAGTCCAATGGCTACACCTTC
len: 14; abundance: .; v_gene: TRBV6-5; d_gene: TRBD1; j_gene: TRBJ1-6; CDR3aa: CASSQYRGRSPLHF; CDR3nt: TGTGCCAGCAGTCAATACAGGGGTAGATCACCCCTCCACTTT
len: 16; abundance: .; v_gene: TRBV20-1; d_gene: TRBD2; j_gene: TRBJ2-7; CDR3aa: CSARDQAGAYYNEQYF; CDR3nt: TGCAGTGCTAGAGACCAAGCGGGGGCCTACTACAATGAGCAGTACTTC
len: 15; abundance: few; v_gene: TRBV28; d_gene: .; j_gene: TRBJ1-2; CDR3aa: CASSLSRGLGNGYTF; CDR3nt: TGTGCCAGCAGTTTGTCGCGGGGATTAGGAAATGGCTACACCTTC
len: 14; abundance: .; v_gene: TRBV27; d_gene: TRBD1; j_gene: TRBJ2-7; CDR3aa: CASSFLDRDNEQYF; CDR3nt: TGTGCCAGCAGTTTCCTCGACAGGGACAACGAGCAGTACTTC
len: 13; abundance: .; v_gene: TRBV25-1; d_gene: TRBD1; j_gene: TRBJ2-7; CDR3aa: CASSPQGVHEQYF; CDR3nt: TGTGCCAGCAGTCCGCAGGGGGTCCACGAGCAGTACTTC
len: 13; abundance: .; v_gene: TRBV10-3; d_gene: TRBD1; j_gene: TRBJ1-2; CDR3aa: CAITADRGGSYTF; CDR3nt: TGTGCCATCACCGCCGACAGGGGGGGGAGCTACACCTTC
len: 17; abundance: .; v_gene: TRBV30; d_gene: TRBD1; j_gene: TRBJ1-5; CDR3aa: CAWSQGGPTGNNQPQHF; CDR3nt: TGTGCCTGGAGTCAAGGTGGGCCGACAGGGAACAATCAGCCCCAGCATTTT
len: 13; abundance: .; v_gene: TRBV20-1; d_gene: .; j_gene: TRBJ2-6; CDR3aa: CSAGVRGANVLTF; CDR3nt: TGCAGTGCTGGGGTGAGGGGGGCCAACGTCCTGACTTTC
len: 16; abundance: once; v_gene: TRBV14; d_gene: .; j_gene: TRBJ2-3; CDR3aa: CASSQETGPRGDTQYF; CDR3nt: TGTGCCAGCAGCCAAGAAACAGGCCCTAGAGGAGATACGCAGTATTTT
len: 14; abundance: once; v_gene: TRBV6-5; d_gene: TRBD1; j_gene: TRBJ2-1; CDR3aa: CACSWGQLYNEQFF; CDR3nt: TGTGCCTGCAGTTGGGGACAGCTTTACAATGAGCAGTTCTTC
len: 13; abundance: once; v_gene: TRBV10-3; d_gene: .; j_gene: TRBJ2-5; CDR3aa: CAISDGGEETQYF; CDR3nt: TGTGCCATCAGTGACGGAGGGGAAGAGACCCAGTACTTC
len: 13; abundance: few; v_gene: TRBV29-1; d_gene: .; j_gene: TRBJ2-1; CDR3aa: CSVDRTTYNEQFF; CDR3nt: TGCAGCGTTGATCGGACAACCTACAATGAGCAGTTCTTC
len: 15; abundance: .; v_gene: TRBV7-9; d_gene: .; j_gene: TRBJ2-3; CDR3aa: CASSLGYTSTDTQYF; CDR3nt: TGTGCCAGCAGCTTAGGGTATACTAGCACAGATACGCAGTATTTT
len: 12; abundance: .; v_gene: TRBV18; d_gene: .; j_gene: TRBJ2-7; CDR3aa: CASSQGPVEQYF; CDR3nt: TGTGCCAGCTCACAGGGACCCGTCGAGCAGTACTTC